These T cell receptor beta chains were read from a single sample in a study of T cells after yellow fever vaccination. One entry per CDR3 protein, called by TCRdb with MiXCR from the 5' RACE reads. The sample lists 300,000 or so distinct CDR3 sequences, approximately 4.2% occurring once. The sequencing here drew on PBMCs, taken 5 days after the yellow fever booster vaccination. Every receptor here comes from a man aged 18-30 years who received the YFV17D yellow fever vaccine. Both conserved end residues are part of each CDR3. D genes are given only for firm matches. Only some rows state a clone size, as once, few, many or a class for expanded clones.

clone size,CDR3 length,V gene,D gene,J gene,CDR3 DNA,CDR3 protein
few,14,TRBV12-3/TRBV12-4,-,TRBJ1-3,TGTGCCAGCAGTCTCGGGACCCTTGGAAACACCATATATTTT,CASSLGTLGNTIYF
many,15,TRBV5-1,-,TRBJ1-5,TGCGCCAGCAGCTTGGTGACGGGAAGAGGACAGCCCCAGCATTTT,CASSLVTGRGQPQHF
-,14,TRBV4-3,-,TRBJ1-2,TGCGCCAGCAGCCCGGGGACCGCCCGGGGTGGCTACACCTTC,CASSPGTARGGYTF
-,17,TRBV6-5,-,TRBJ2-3,TGTGCCAGCAGTACGCCCGGGGCCGTATCTGGCACAGATACGCAGTATTTT,CASSTPGAVSGTDTQYF
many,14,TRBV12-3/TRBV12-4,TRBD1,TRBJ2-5,TGTGCCAGCAGTTTATGGGACAGGGAAGAGACCCAGTACTTC,CASSLWDREETQYF
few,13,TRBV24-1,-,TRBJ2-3,TGTGCCACCAGTGACAACTCTAGAGATACGCAGTATTTT,CATSDNSRDTQYF
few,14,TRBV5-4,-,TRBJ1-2,TGTGCCAGCAGCCCGTTCCAAGAGTCCTATGGCTACACCTTC,CASSPFQESYGYTF
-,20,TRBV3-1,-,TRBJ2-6,TGTGCCAGCAGCCAAGGGTACCGGGACATATTCAGACCTGGGGCCAACGTCCTGACTTTC,CASSQGYRDIFRPGANVLTF
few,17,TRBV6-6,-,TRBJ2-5,TGTGCCAGCAGTTACGGCGTGGGTAGGGGGTACCAAGAGACCCAGTACTTC,CASSYGVGRGYQETQYF
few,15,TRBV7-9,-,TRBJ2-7,TGTGCCAGCAGCTCTTGGGACCTAGCCCCCTACGAGCAGTACTTC,CASSSWDLAPYEQYF
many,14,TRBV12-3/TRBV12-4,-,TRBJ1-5,TGTGCCAGCAGTTTCGGGCAGGGAAGGCAGCCCCAGCATTTT,CASSFGQGRQPQHF
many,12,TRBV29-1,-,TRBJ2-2,TGCAGCGTTGGGTTTGGGGGACGGGAGCTGTTTTTT,CSVGFGGRELFF
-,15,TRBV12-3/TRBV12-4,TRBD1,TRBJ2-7,TGTGCCAGCAGTTTGGGGGACAGGGTAAGAAACGAGCAGTACTTC,CASSLGDRVRNEQYF
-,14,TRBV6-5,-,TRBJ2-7,TGTGCCAGCAGCCCTGATATTAACCCTTACGAGCAGTACTTC,CASSPDINPYEQYF
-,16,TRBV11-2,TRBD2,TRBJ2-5,TGTGCCAGCAGCTTTTCGACGGGGGGATACCAAGAGACCCAGTACTTC,CASSFSTGGYQETQYF
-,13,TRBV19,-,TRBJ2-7,TGTGCCAGTAGTGACCAGGGGTTCTACGAGCAGTACTTC,CASSDQGFYEQYF
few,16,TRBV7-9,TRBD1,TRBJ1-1,TGTGCCAGCAGAACCGGGACAGGGAAGATGGGCACTGAAGCTTTCTTT,CASRTGTGKMGTEAFF
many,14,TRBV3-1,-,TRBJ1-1,TGTGCCAGCAGCCAAGTACTGGGGAACACTGAAGCTTTCTTT,CASSQVLGNTEAFF
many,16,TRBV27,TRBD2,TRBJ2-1,TGTGCCAGCAGTTCAATAGCGGGGGGTACCTACAATGAGCAGTTCTTC,CASSSIAGGTYNEQFF
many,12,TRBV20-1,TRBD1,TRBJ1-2,TGCAGTGCTGAACAGGGGGCGCGAGGCTACACCTTC,CSAEQGARGYTF
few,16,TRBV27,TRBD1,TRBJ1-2,TGTGCCAGCAGTCGGACAGGGGGCAATCTCGACTATGGCTACACCTTC,CASSRTGGNLDYGYTF
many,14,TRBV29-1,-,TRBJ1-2,TGCAGCGCCGAACGAGGGGTGGAGAACTATGGCTACACCTTC,CSAERGVENYGYTF
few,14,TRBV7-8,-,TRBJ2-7,TGTGCCAGCAGCTCCCTACGGGGGAGCTACGAGCAGTACTTC,CASSSLRGSYEQYF
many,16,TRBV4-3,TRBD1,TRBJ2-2,TGCGCCAGCAGCCCCTATCCACAGGGGGCGAGCGGGGAGCTGTTTTTT,CASSPYPQGASGELFF
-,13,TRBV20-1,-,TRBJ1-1,TGCAGTGCTAGCGCCTTCGGGGGGAGAAAAGCTTTCTTT,CSASAFGGRKAFF
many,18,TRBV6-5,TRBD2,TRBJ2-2,TGTGCCAGCAGCCTAGGGACTAGCGGGGGGGTGAACACCGGGGAGCTGTTTTTT,CASSLGTSGGVNTGELFF
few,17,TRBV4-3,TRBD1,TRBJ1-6,TGCGCCAGCAGCCAACCTTCCCAGGGGGGTTTCGGGGGACCCCTCCACTTT,CASSQPSQGGFGGPLHF